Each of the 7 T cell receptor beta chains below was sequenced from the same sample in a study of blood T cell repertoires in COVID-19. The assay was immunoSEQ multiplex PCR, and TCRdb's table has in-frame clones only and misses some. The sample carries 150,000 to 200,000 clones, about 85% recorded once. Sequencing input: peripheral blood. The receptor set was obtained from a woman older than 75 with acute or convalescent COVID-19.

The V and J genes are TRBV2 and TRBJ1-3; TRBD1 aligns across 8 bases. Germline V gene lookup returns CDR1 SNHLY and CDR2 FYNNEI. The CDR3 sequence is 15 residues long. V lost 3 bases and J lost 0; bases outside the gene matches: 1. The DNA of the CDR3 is TGTGCCAGCAGTGAGACAGGGGCCTCTGGAAACACCATATATTTT. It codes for CASSETGASGNTIYF.

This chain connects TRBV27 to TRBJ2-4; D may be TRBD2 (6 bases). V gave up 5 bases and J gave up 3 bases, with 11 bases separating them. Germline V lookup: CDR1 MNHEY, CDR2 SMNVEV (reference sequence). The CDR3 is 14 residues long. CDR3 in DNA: TGTGCCAGCAGTGCCGGGGGTGACAAAAACATTCAGTACTTC. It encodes CASSAGGDKNIQYF.

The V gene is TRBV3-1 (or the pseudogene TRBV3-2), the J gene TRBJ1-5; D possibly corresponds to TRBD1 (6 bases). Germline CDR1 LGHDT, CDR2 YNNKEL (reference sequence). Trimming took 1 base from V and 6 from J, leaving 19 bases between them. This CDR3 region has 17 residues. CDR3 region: CASSQGGQGLRSQPQHF. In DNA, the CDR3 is TGTGCCAGCAGCCAAGGTGGGCAGGGGTTAAGAAGTCAGCCCCAGCATTTT.

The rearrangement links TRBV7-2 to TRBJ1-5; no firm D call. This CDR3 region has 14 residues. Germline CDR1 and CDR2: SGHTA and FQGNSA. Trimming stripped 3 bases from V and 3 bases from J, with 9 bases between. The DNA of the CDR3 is TGTGCCAGCAGCTTCAGTGCAGACAATCAGCCCCAGCATTTT. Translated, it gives CASSFSADNQPQHF.

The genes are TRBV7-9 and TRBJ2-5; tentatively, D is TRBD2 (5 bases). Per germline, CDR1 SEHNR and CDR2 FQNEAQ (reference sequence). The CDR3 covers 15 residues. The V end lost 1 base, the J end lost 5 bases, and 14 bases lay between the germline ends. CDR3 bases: TGTGCCAGCAGCTTAGTCTACGGACTTGGCGAGACCCAGTACTTC. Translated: CASSLVYGLGETQYF.

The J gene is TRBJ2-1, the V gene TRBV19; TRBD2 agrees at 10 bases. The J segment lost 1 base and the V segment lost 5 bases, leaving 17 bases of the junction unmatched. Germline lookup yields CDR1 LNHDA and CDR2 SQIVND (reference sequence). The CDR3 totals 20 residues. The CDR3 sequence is CASSSGWVAGGTRSYNEQFF. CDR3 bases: TGTGCCAGTAGTTCAGGGTGGGTAGCGGGGGGCACAAGGTCCTACAATGAGCAGTTCTTC.

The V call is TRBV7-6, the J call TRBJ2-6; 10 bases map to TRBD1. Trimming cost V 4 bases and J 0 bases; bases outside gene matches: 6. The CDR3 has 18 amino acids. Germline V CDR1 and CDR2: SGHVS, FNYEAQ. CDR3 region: CASSSVGQGDSGANVLTF. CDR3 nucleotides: TGTGCCAGCAGCTCCGTTGGACAGGGGGACTCTGGGGCCAACGTCCTGACTTTC.